This T cell receptor beta chain was profiled in a study of T cell changes during pregnancy in multiple sclerosis. Assay used: immunoSEQ multiplex PCR; TCRdb lists only in-frame clones, some missing. The sample gives 100,000 or so clones, more than 85% of which show up once; about 3.1% is in the top ten. V shed 7 bases and J shed 2 bases, with 12 bases lying between them. The CDR3 runs 13 residues. CDR1 MNHEY and CDR2 SMNVEV come from the germline V gene (reference sequence). The TCR comes from a female donor with multiple sclerosis, enrolled in a pregnancy study. The genes are TRBV27 and TRBJ2-7; maybe TRBD1 (5 bases). The specimen comprised peripheral blood, sampled in the second trimester of pregnancy. This CDR3 is CASNRLGTYEQYF. Written as DNA, the CDR3 is TGTGCCAGCAACAGGCTAGGGACCTACGAGCAGTACTTC.